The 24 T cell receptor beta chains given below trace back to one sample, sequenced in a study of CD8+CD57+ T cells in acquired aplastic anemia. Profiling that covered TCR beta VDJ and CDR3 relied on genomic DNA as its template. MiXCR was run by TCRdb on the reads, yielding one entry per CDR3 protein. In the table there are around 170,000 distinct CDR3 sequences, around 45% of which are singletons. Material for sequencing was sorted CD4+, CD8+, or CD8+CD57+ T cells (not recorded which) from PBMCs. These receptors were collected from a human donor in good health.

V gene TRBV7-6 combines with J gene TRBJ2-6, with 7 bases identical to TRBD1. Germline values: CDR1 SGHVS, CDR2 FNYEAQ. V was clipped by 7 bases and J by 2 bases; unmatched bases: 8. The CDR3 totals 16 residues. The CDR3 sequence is CASTTSTGAGANVLTF. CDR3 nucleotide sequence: TGTGCCAGCACCACATCAACAGGGGCTGGGGCCAACGTCCTGACTTTC.

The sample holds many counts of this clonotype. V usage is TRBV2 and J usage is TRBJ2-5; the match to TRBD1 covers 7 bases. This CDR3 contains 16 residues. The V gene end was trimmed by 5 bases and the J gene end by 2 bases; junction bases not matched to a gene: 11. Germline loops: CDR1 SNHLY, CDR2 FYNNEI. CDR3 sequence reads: CASSQHRTGPQETQYF. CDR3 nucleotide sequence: TGTGCCAGCAGTCAACACCGGACAGGACCACAAGAGACCCAGTACTTC.

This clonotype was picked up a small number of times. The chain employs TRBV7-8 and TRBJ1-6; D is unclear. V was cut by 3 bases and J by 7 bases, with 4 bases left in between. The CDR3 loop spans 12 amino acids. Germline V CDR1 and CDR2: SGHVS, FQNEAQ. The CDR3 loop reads CASSFGNSPLHF. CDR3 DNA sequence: TGTGCCAGCAGCTTCGGGAATTCACCCCTCCACTTT.

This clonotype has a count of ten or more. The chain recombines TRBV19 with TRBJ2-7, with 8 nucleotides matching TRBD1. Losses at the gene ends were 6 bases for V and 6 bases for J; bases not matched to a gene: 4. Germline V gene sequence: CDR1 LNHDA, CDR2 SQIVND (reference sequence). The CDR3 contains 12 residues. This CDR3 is CASSKTGVEQYF. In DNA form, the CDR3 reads TGTGCCAGTAGCAAGACAGGGGTCGAGCAGTACTTC. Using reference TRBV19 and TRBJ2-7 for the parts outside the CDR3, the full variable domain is DGGITQSPKYLFRKEGQNVTLSCEQNLNHDAMYWYRQDPGQGLRLIYYSQIVNDFQKGDIAEGYSVSREKKESFPLTVTSAQKNPTAFYLCASSKTGVEQYFGPGTRLTVT.

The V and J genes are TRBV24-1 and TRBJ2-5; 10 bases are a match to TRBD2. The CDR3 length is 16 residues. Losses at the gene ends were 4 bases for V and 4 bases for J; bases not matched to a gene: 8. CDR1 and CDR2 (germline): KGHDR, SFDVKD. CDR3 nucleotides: TGTGCCACCAGTGAGGACAGCGGGAGGGCACGAGAGACCCAGTACTTC. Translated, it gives CATSEDSGRARETQYF.

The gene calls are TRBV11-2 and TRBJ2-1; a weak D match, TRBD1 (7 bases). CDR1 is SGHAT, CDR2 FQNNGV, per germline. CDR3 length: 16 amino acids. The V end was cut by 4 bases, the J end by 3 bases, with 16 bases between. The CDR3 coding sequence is TGTGCCAGCAGCTCCCCATCAGGGGGAGGCTACAATGAGCAGTTCTTC. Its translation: CASSSPSGGGYNEQFF.

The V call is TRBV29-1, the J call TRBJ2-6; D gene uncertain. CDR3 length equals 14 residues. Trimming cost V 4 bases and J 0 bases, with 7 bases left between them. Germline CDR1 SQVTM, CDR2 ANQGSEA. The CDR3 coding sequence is TGCAGCGTTGGACGGATCTCTGGGGCCAACGTCCTGACTTTC. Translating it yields CSVGRISGANVLTF.

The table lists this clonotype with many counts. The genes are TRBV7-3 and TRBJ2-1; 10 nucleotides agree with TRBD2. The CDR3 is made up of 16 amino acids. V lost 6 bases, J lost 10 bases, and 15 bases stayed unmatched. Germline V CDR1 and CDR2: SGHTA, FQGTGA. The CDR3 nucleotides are TGTGCCAGCAGTGGGGGGTCCCTAGCGGGAGTAGAAGAGCAGTTCTTC. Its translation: CASSGGSLAGVEEQFF.

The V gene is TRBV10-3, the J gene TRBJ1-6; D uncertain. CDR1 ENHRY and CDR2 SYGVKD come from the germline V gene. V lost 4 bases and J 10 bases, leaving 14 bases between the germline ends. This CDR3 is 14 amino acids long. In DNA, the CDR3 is TGTGCCATCAGTGGAATTAGTACTGGGTCACCCCTCCACTTT. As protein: CAISGISTGSPLHF.

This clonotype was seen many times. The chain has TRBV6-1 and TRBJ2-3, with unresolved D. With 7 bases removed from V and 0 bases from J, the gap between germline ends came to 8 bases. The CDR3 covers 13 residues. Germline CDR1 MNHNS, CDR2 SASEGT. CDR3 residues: CASKSASTDTQYF. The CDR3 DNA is TGTGCCAGCAAGTCAGCTAGCACAGATACGCAGTATTTT.

The CDR3 coding sequence is TGTGCCAGCAGCCAACAGGGAGCAAACTATGGCTACACCTTC. Its translation is CASSQQGANYGYTF. The chain joins TRBV13 to TRBJ1-2, with D perhaps TRBD1 (6 bases). The CDR3 is 14 residues long. The germline V gene encodes CDR1 PRHDT and CDR2 FYEKMQ (reference sequence). Trimming cost V 5 bases and J 2 bases, with 12 bases left between them. The variable domain in full, completed from reference TRBV13 and TRBJ1-2, reads AAGVIQSPRHLIKEKRETATLKCYPIPRHDTVYWYQQGPGQDPQFLISFYEKMQSDKGSIPDRFSAQQFSDYHSELNMSSLELGDSALYFCASSQQGANYGYTFGSGTRLTVV.

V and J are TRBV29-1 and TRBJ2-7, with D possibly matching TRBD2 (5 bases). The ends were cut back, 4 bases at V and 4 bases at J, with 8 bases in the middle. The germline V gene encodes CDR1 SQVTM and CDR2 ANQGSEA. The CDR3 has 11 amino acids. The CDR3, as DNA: TGCAGCGTTGTGGGAGATTACGAGCAGTACTTC. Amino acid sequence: CSVVGDYEQYF.

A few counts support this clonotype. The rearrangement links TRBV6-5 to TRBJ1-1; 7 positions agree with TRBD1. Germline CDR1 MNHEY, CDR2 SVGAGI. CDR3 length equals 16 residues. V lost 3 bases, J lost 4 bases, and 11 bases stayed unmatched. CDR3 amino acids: CASSYWSAGGSTEAFF. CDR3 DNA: TGTGCCAGCAGTTATTGGTCGGCAGGGGGGAGCACTGAAGCTTTCTTT.

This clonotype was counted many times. The CDR3 DNA reads TGTGCCAGCGCTAAACAGGGTTACGAGCAGTACTTC. Translation: CASAKQGYEQYF. The chain combines TRBV6-8 with TRBJ2-7; D might be TRBD1 (6 bases). Germline V gene sequence: CDR1 MNHGY, CDR2 SAAAGT. V lost 8 bases to trimming and J lost 4 bases, with 12 bases between them. The CDR3 spans 12 residues.

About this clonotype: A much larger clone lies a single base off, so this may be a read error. The CDR3 nucleotides read TGTGCCATCAGTGAAGGGGTAAACTATGGCTACACCTTC. This encodes CAISEGVNYGYTF. V gene TRBV10-3 combines with J gene TRBJ1-2; tentative D call: TRBD1 (5 bases). Germline V CDR1 and CDR2: ENHRY, SYGVKD. The CDR3 totals 13 residues. Trimming cost V 3 bases and J 2 bases, with 7 bases left between them.

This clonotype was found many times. In DNA form, the CDR3 reads TGTGCCAGCAGCCCCAGGGGGCGCCTATACGAGCAGTACTTC. It codes for CASSPRGRLYEQYF. This chain uses TRBV3-1 with TRBJ2-7; 8 nucleotides match TRBD1. The germline gives CDR1 LGHDT, CDR2 YNNKEL (reference sequence). This CDR3 spans 14 amino acids. Trimming removed 4 bases from V and 4 bases from J; junction bases left unmatched: 6.

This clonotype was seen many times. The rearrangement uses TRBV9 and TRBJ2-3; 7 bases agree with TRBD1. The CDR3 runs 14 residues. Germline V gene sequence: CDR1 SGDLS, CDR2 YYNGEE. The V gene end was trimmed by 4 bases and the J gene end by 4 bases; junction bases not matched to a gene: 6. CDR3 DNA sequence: TGTGCCAGCAGCCCTGACAGGGTTGCAGATACGCAGTATTTT. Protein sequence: CASSPDRVADTQYF.

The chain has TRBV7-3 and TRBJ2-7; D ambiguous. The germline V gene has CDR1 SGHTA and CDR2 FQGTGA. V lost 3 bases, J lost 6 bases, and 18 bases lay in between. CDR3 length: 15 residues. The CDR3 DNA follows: TGTGCCAGCAGCTTGTACGACGGAAGCTACGGCGAGCAGTACTTC. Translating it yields CASSLYDGSYGEQYF.

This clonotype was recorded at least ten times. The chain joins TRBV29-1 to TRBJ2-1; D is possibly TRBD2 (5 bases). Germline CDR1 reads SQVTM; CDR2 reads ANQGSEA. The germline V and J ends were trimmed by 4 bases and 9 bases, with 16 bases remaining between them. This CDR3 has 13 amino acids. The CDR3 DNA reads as TGCAGCGTTGGTAAGCGGCAGGACTCTGAGCAGTTCTTC. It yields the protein CSVGKRQDSEQFF.

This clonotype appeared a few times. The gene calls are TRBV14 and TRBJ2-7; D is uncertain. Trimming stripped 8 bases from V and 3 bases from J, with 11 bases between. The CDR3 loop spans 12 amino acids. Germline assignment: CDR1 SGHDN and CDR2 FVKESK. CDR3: CASGLSVYEQYF. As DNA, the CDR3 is TGTGCCAGCGGCTTATCCGTCTACGAGCAGTACTTC.

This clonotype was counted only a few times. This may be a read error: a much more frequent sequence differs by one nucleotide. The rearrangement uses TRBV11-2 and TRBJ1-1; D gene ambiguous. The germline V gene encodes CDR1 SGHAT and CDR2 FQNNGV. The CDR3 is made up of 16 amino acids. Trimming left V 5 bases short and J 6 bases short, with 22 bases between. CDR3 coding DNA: TGTGCCAGCAGCCAAAGACGGAGACGGTTAAACGCTGAAGCTTTCTTT. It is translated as CASSQRRRRLNAEAFF. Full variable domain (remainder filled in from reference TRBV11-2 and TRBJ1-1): EAGVAQSPRYKIIEKRQSVAFWCNPISGHATLYWYQQILGQGPKLLIQFQNNGVVDDSQLPKDRFSAERLKGVDSTLKIQPAKLEDSAVYLCASSQRRRRLNAEAFFGQGTRLTVV.

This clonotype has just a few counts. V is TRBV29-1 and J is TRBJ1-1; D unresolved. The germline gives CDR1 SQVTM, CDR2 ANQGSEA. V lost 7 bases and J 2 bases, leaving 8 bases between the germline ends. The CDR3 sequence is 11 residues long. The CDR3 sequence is CSGEVNTEAFF. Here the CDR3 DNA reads TGCAGCGGGGAAGTTAACACTGAAGCTTTCTTT.

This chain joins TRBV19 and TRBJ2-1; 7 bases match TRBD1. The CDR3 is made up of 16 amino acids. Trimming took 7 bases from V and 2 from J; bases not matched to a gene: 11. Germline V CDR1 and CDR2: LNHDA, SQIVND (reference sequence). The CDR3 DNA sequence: TGTGCCAGTACCAGGGTGCCGGGACAGCCCTACAATGAGCAGTTCTTC. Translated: CASTRVPGQPYNEQFF.

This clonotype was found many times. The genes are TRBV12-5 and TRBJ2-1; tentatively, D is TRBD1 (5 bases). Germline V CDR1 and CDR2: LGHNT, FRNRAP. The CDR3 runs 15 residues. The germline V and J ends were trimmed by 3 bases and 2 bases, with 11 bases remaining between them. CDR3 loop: CASGFEGVAYNEQFF. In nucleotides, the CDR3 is TGTGCTAGTGGTTTCGAAGGGGTAGCCTACAATGAGCAGTTCTTC.